Sequencing of this TCR beta chain was carried out in a study of OX40 agonist ivuxolimab in advanced cancers. TCRdb's copy holds only in-frame clones and misses some; the assay was immunoSEQ multiplex PCR. This repertoire shows about 60,000 clones, approximately 93% found once; its top ten account for approximately 18%. The sequencing here drew on CD4+ or CD8+ T cells sorted from blood, taken in a trial of the OX40 agonist ivuxolimab. This sequence was found in an adult with an advanced solid tumor such as melanoma, head and neck, liver or kidney cancer.

The CDR3 DNA sequence: TGCGCCAGCAGCCAAGATATGGCGGCCTTTAGCTCCTACGAGCAGTACTTC. This translates into CASSQDMAAFSSYEQYF. The gene calls are TRBV4-3 and TRBJ2-7; D unclear. There are 17 residues in the CDR3. Germline CDR1 is LGHNA and CDR2 is YSLEER. V lost 0 bases to trimming and J lost 0 bases, with 15 bases between them.